The 21 T cell receptor beta chains below come from one sample, sequenced in a study of Tregs in tolerant kidney transplant recipients. Libraries were prepared by immunoSEQ multiplex PCR; TCRdb keeps only in-frame clonotypes and omits some of them. Found here are about 30,000 clones; the top ten clones hold approximately 15%. The sequencing here drew on CD8+ T cells from blood, taken before the transplant. The receptors were gathered from a human donor who received a combined kidney and bone marrow transplant.

As regards this clone: The sequenced fragment ends 3 residues before the CDR3 boundary, so the rest is inferred from the germline J gene. This chain connects TRBV7-3 to TRBJ2-3, with 7 nucleotides matching TRBD2. This CDR3 region has 15 residues. The germline V gene encodes CDR1 SGHTA and CDR2 FQGTGA. Trimming removed 6 bases from V and 2 bases from J; junction bases left unmatched: 8. The CDR3 DNA, read in part, is TGTGCCAGCAGTTGGGGGGGACTCCCCACAGATACG. It codes for CASSWGGLPTDT. The full-length CDR3 reads as CASSWGGLPTDTQYF. The full variable domain, its missing parts supplied by reference TRBV7-3 and TRBJ2-3, is GAGVSQTPSNKVTEKGKYVELRCDPISGHTALYWYRQSLGQGPEFLIYFQGTGAADDSGLPNDRFFAVRPEGSVSTLKIQRTERGDSAVYLCASSWGGLPTDTQYFGPGTRLTVL.

In the case of this clone: The sequence runs out 3 residues before the end of the CDR3; the remainder is reconstructed from the germline J gene. The rearrangement joins TRBV29-1 to TRBJ2-1; 10 nucleotides match TRBD2. The trim removed 4 bases at V and 4 bases at J, leaving 7 bases unmatched. This CDR3 comprises 15 residues. Germline V CDR1 and CDR2: SQVTM, ANQGSEA. The chain's CDR3 is CSVGPSAGGYNEQFF. Incomplete CDR3 DNA: TGCAGCGTTGGGCCCTCAGCGGGAGGGTACAATGAG.

On this clone: The CDR3 end falls 3 residues outside the read, so it is completed with the germline J gene. The chain has TRBV20-1 and TRBJ2-7, with a weak D call TRBD2 (6 bases). Trimming left V 5 bases short and J 3 bases short, with 17 bases between. The CDR3 length is 14 residues. CDR1 and CDR2 from the germline V gene are DFQATT and SNEGSKA (reference sequence). Incomplete CDR3 DNA: TGCAGTGCTGCCCCGTTCCCAGCGGGCTACGAG. It encodes CSAAPFPAGYE. The full CDR3 sequence reads CSAAPFPAGYEQYF.

For this clone: The observed sequence ends 3 residues before the CDR3 terminus, with the missing tail filled in from the germline J gene. This chain links TRBV30 with TRBJ1-2, with 9 positions matching TRBD1. The germline CDR1 and CDR2 sequences are GTSNPN and SVGIG (reference sequence). This CDR3 is built from 15 residues. Trimming removed 3 bases from V and 3 bases from J; junction bases left unmatched: 8. The part of the CDR3 DNA that was read is TGTGCCTGGAGCCCCGGGACAGGGTGGCACTATGGC. This encodes CAWSPGTGWHYG. The full CDR3 is CAWSPGTGWHYGYTF.

Points on this clone: The missing CDR3 end, 3 residues past where the read stops, is filled in from the germline J gene. This sequence joins TRBV19 and TRBJ1-2; tentatively, D is TRBD1 (6 bases). Germline V gene data show CDR1 as LNHDA and CDR2 as SQIVND (reference sequence). The length of the CDR3 is 13 residues. Trimming shortened V by 3 bases and J by 4 bases, and 9 bases separated the two germline ends. The sequenced part of the CDR3 DNA is TGTGCCAGTAGTATGTTACAGGGCTATGGC. It translates to CASSMLQGYG. Given in full, the CDR3 is CASSMLQGYGYTF.

Note on this clone: The CDR3 end is not reached by the read, which stops 3 residues before it; the germline J gene fills it in. The chain carries TRBV2 and TRBJ2-7; D call uncertain. The germline CDR1 and CDR2 sequences are SNHLY and FYNNEI. The CDR3 is 15 residues long. Between the trimmed V and J ends, which lost 2 bases and 0 bases, there was a span of 11 bases. The covered CDR3 bases are TGTGCCAGCAGTGAAAGGCAGGAGAGCTCCTACGAG. Translating it yields CASSERQESSYE. The whole CDR3 is CASSERQESSYEQYF.

A word on this clone: The CDR3 end falls 3 residues outside the read, so it is completed with the germline J gene. The chain links TRBV19 to TRBJ1-4, with D maybe TRBD1 (6 bases). Germline V gene lookup returns CDR1 LNHDA and CDR2 SQIVND (reference sequence). V was pared by 6 bases and J by 8 bases, with 25 bases between. This CDR3 has 17 residues. The CDR3 is CASRAATSQGKEEKLFF. Incomplete CDR3 DNA: TGTGCCAGTAGGGCTGCGACCTCACAGGGCAAAGAAGAAAAA.

To note about this clone: The CDR3 extends 3 residues past the end of the read, so its final part is completed from the germline J gene. J is TRBJ1-1 and V is TRBV10-3, with D uncertain. The V end lost 7 bases, the J end lost 5 bases, and 8 bases lay between the germline ends. Germline V gene lookup returns CDR1 ENHRY and CDR2 SYGVKD. The CDR3 is 11 amino acids. CDR3 loop: CAIKEGTEAFF. The covered CDR3 bases are TGTGCCATCAAGGAAGGGACTGAA.

Comments on this clone: The CDR3 goes on 3 residues after the read ends, and that part is filled in from the germline J gene. The J gene is TRBJ2-7, the V gene TRBV11-3; D perhaps matches TRBD1 (5 bases). The CDR3 is made up of 12 amino acids. Germline V gene sequence: CDR1 SGHNT, CDR2 YENEEA. The ends were cut back, 4 bases at V and 3 bases at J, with 7 bases in the middle. The CDR3 DNA, read in part, is TGTGCCAGCAGCTCCGACAGCTACGAG. This gives the protein CASSSDSYE. Given in full, the CDR3 is CASSSDSYEQYF.

CDR3 in amino acids: CASSQVPTGLGLNEQFF. Partial CDR3 DNA: TGTGCCAGCAGCCAAGTTCCGACGGGACTAGGTTTAAATGAG. This chain links TRBV4-2 with TRBJ2-1, with 8 nucleotides matching TRBD2. The DNA ends 3 residues before the CDR3 does, and the rest of the CDR3 is filled in from the germline J gene. V lost 1 base to trimming and J lost 7 bases; unmatched junction nucleotides: 12. The CDR3 spans 17 residues. CDR1 LGHNA and CDR2 YNFKEQ come from the germline V gene.

On this clone: The read finishes 3 residues shy of the CDR3 end, and the germline J gene is used to complete it. V and J are TRBV28 and TRBJ2-3, with D possibly being TRBD2 (6 bases). The CDR3 is 15 amino acids. V was shortened by 3 bases and J by 0 bases, with 10 bases between the two germline ends. CDR1 and CDR2 (germline): MDHEN, SYDVKM. Incomplete CDR3 DNA: TGTGCCAGCAGTTTCTACAGCGGGAGCACAGATACG. This codes for CASSFYSGSTDT. The CDR3 reads in full as CASSFYSGSTDTQYF.

Points on this clone: Read sequence stops 3 residues before the CDR3 end, and the germline J gene provides the missing end. The rearrangement joins TRBV19 to TRBJ1-1, with no clear D. The CDR3 runs 15 residues. The V gene lost 3 bases and the J gene lost 0 bases, with 11 bases spanning the gap. Germline CDR1 LNHDA, CDR2 SQIVND (reference sequence). The CDR3 loop reads CASSIVHALNTEAFF. The part of the CDR3 DNA that was read is TGTGCCAGTAGTATTGTACACGCCTTGAACACTGAA.

On this clone: The read falls 3 residues short of the CDR3 end, and the missing part is taken from the germline J gene. The chain links TRBV28 to TRBJ1-2, with TRBD1 matching over 8 bases. From germline, CDR1 is MDHEN and CDR2 SYDVKM. J gave up 1 base and V 4 bases, and 5 bases lay outside the gene matches. This CDR3 spans 15 amino acids. CDR3 DNA (partial): TGTGCCAGCAGTTCAGGACAGGGAATTAACTATGGC. Translation gives CASSSGQGINYG. Given in full, the CDR3 is CASSSGQGINYGYTF.

Details on this clone: With the read ending 3 residues before the CDR3 end, the germline J gene is used to fill in that end. The chain joins TRBV6-2 or TRBV6-3 to TRBJ2-7; D ambiguous. Germline V gene lookup returns CDR1 MNHEY and CDR2 SVGEGT. V was clipped by 5 bases and J by 3 bases, with 20 bases between them. The CDR3 totals 16 residues. The sequenced CDR3 bases are TGTGCCAGCAGTCCACTCACCTCAGCGACCTTCTACGAG. Translating gives CASSPLTSATFYE. The entire CDR3 protein is CASSPLTSATFYEQYF.

About this clone: The read gets to within 3 residues of the CDR3 end, and the germline J gene fills in the rest. This rearrangement joins TRBV5-1 to TRBJ2-5; possibly TRBD2 for D (5 bases). CDR3 length equals 14 residues. Per germline, CDR1 SGHRS and CDR2 YFSETQ. V was cut by 1 base and J by 6 bases, with 13 bases left in between. Partial CDR3 DNA: TGCGCCAGCAGCTTGACGGGGAGTCCGCAGACC. It is translated as CASSLTGSPQT. The complete CDR3 protein is CASSLTGSPQTQYF.

A remark on this clone: The read is 3 residues too short to cover the CDR3 end, so that end is filled in from the germline J gene. V and J are TRBV11-2 and TRBJ2-7, with TRBD1 matching over 9 bases. Losses at the gene ends were 4 bases for V and 6 bases for J; bases not matched to a gene: 7. This CDR3 contains 14 residues. CDR1 SGHAT and CDR2 FQNNGV come from the germline V gene. CDR3 amino acids: CASSWGQGRGEQYF. CDR3 DNA (partial): TGTGCCAGCAGCTGGGGACAGGGACGGGGCGAG. Drawing the rest from reference TRBV11-2 and TRBJ2-7, the complete variable domain is EAGVAQSPRYKIIEKRQSVAFWCNPISGHATLYWYQQILGQGPKLLIQFQNNGVVDDSQLPKDRFSAERLKGVDSTLKIQPAKLEDSAVYLCASSWGQGRGEQYFGPGTRLTVT.

Of note for this clone: The read ends 3 residues early relative to the CDR3; the germline J gene fills the gap. The gene calls are TRBV2 and TRBJ2-7; D is unclear. CDR3 length: 12 residues. CDR1 is SNHLY, CDR2 FYNNEI, per germline. Trimming left V 6 bases short and J 3 bases short, with 9 bases between. The CDR3 bases that were read are TGTGCCAGCAGCGACCGACTCTACGAG. This translates into CASSDRLYE. The full CDR3 protein is CASSDRLYEQYF. Together with reference TRBV2 and TRBJ2-7, the CDR3 gives the full variable domain: EPEVTQTPSHQVTQMGQEVILRCVPISNHLYFYWYRQILGQKVEFLVSFYNNEISEKSEIFDDQFSVERPDGSNFTLKIRSTKLEDSAMYFCASSDRLYEQYFGPGTRLTVT.

For this clone: The read terminates 3 residues before the CDR3 end, so the remaining end is supplied by the germline J gene. The chain uses TRBV4-1 and TRBJ2-7; TRBD1 aligns across 8 bases. J was trimmed by 0 bases and V by 5 bases; bases with no gene match: 3. CDR3 length: 14 amino acids. Germline-derived CDR1 and CDR2 are MGHRA and YSYEKL. Partial CDR3 DNA: TGCGCCAGCAGCGGGGACAGGAGCTCCTACGAG. This gives the protein CASSGDRSSYE. The complete CDR3 sequence is CASSGDRSSYEQYF.

Of note for this clone: The DNA ends 3 residues before the CDR3 does, and the rest of the CDR3 is filled in from the germline J gene. The chain recombines TRBV29-1 with TRBJ2-1, with TRBD2 identical over 12 bases. J lost 7 bases, V lost 4 bases, and 2 bases had no gene match. Germline V gene lookup returns CDR1 SQVTM and CDR2 ANQGSEA. The CDR3 sequence is 13 residues long. CDR3 DNA, as far as it was read: TGCAGCGTTGCCGGGACTAGCGGGAATGAG. The encoded protein is CSVAGTSGNE. The entire CDR3 protein is CSVAGTSGNEQFF.

Comments on this clone: The sequenced fragment ends 3 residues before the CDR3 boundary, so the rest is inferred from the germline J gene. The chain links TRBV5-6 to TRBJ1-2, with D tentatively TRBD1 (6 bases). CDR1 SGHDT and CDR2 YYEEEE come from the germline V gene. The V end lost 3 bases, the J end lost 4 bases, and 13 bases lay between the germline ends. The CDR3 has 14 residues. The CDR3 DNA, read in part, is TGTGCCAGCAGCTACCTGGACAGTACCTATGGC. It yields the protein CASSYLDSTYG. From start to end, the CDR3 is CASSYLDSTYGYTF.

Comment on this clone: The read is 3 residues too short to cover the CDR3 end, so that end is filled in from the germline J gene. V usage is TRBV9 and J usage is TRBJ2-7; TRBD2 aligns across 14 bases. Per germline, CDR1 SGDLS and CDR2 YYNGEE. V trimming: 4 bases; J trimming: 3 bases; junction bases outside the gene matches: 9. CDR3 length: 17 amino acids. The DNA read from the CDR3 is TGTGCCAGCAGCTTGGGACTAGCGGGAGAGGGGGTCTACGAG. This translates into CASSLGLAGEGVYE. The full CDR3 protein is CASSLGLAGEGVYEQYF. Filled out from reference TRBV9 and TRBJ2-7, the complete variable domain reads DSGVTQTPKHLITATGQRVTLRCSPRSGDLSVYWYQQSLDQGLQFLIQYYNGEERAKGNILERFSAQQFPDLHSELNLSSLELGDSALYFCASSLGLAGEGVYEQYFGPGTRLTVT.